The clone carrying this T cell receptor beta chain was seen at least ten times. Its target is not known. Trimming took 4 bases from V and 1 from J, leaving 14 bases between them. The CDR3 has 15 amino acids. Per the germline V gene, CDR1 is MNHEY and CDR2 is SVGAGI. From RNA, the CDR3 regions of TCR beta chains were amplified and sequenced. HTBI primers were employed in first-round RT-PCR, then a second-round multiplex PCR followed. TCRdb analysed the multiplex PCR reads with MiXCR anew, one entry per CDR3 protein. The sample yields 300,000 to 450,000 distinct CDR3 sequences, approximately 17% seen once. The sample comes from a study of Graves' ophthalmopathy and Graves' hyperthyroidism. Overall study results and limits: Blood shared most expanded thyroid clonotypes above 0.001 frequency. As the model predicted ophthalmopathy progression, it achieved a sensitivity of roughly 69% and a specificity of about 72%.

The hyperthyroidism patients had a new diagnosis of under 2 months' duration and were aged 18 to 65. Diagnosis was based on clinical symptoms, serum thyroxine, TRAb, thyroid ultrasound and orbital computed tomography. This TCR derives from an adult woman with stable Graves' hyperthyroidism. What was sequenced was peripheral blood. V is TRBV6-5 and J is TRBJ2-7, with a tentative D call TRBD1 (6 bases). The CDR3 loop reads CASSWGHRDSYEQYF. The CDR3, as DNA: TGTGCCAGCAGTTGGGGACATAGGGATTCCTACGAGCAGTACTTC.